Shown below are 3 T cell receptor beta chains from a single sample sequenced in a study of T-cell reconstitution after alpha-beta-depleted transplantation in children. Molecular barcoding with unique molecular identifiers was used for the TCRbeta library. TCRdb analysed the PCR reads with MiXCR anew, one entry per CDR3 protein. The sample has approximately 290,000 distinct CDR3 sequences, 11% seen once. Sample: peripheral blood, taken 180 days after TCRalphabeta/CD19-depleted stem cell transplant. These receptors all come from a male patient aged 2-9 years who had a stem cell transplant for chronic granulomatous disease, so the T cells may come from the graft donor.

V gene TRBV12-3 or TRBV12-4 combines with J gene TRBJ2-1; TRBD1 matches 10 bases. There are 16 residues in the CDR3. Germline trimming cut 5 bases from V and 3 bases from J; bases unmatched to any gene: 7. CDR3 coding DNA: TGTGCCAGCAGTCCGGGACAGGGGATCCACTACAATGAGCAGTTCTTC. This translates into CASSPGQGIHYNEQFF.

The chain carries TRBV10-2 and TRBJ2-5, with D tentatively TRBD1 (6 bases). V lost 0 bases, J lost 2 bases, and 22 bases lay in between. The CDR3 covers 19 residues. Looked up from germline, CDR1 is WSHSY and CDR2 is SAAADI. CDR3 sequence reads: CASSESRSPLGTTQETQYF. For the CDR3, the DNA is TGCGCCAGCAGTGAGTCGAGAAGTCCCCTCGGGACAACGCAAGAGACCCAGTACTTC.

This clonotype has at least ten counts. The chain uses TRBV6-1 and TRBJ2-1, with D hard to call. Germline V gene data show CDR1 as MNHNS and CDR2 as SASEGT. Trimming stripped 1 base from V and 8 bases from J, with 12 bases between. The CDR3 has 14 amino acids. This chain's CDR3 is CASSEGWIWDEQFF. CDR3 in DNA: TGTGCCAGCAGTGAAGGCTGGATTTGGGATGAGCAGTTCTTC.